Each of the 9 T cell receptor beta chains below was sequenced from the same sample in a study of cytomegalovirus exposure and HLA in healthy donors. This PCR relied on a set of 60 Vbeta primers and 13 Jbeta primers. Some clones are missing from TCRdb's copy, which holds only in-frame ones; the method was immunoSEQ multiplex PCR. Found here are approximately 160,000 clones, nearly 80% of them singletons; the top ten hold about 0.64%. Sequences were obtained from PBMCs. These receptors were taken from a male donor in good health and CMV-seronegative.

This clone was detected once. This chain links TRBV19 with TRBJ2-1, with 7 nucleotides matching TRBD2. V shed 1 base, J shed 2 bases, and the junction held 5 bases outside the gene matches. This CDR3 is 16 amino acids long. Germline CDR1 is LNHDA and CDR2 is SQIVND (reference sequence). The CDR3 sequence is CASSIAGRVPYNEQFF. The CDR3 nucleotides read TGTGCCAGTAGTATAGCAGGGAGGGTTCCCTACAATGAGCAGTTCTTC.

The rearrangement uses TRBV7-9 and TRBJ2-6; D might be TRBD2 (5 bases). The CDR3 length is 16 residues. Germline V lookup: CDR1 SEHNR, CDR2 FQNEAQ (reference sequence). Trimming removed 5 bases at V and 2 bases at J, with 13 bases between. The CDR3 region is CASSQEGAAGANVLTF. CDR3 in DNA: TGTGCCAGCAGCCAAGAGGGCGCGGCTGGGGCCAACGTCCTGACTTTC.

This rearrangement joins TRBV6-5 to TRBJ1-2, with 7 bases lining up with TRBD1. The trim removed 0 bases at V and 4 bases at J, leaving 8 bases unmatched. There are 16 residues in the CDR3. CDR1 and CDR2 (germline): MNHEY, SVGAGI. CDR3 coding DNA: TGTGCCAGCAGTTACTCTGGACAGGCCCTCCTCTATGGCTACACCTTC. It codes for CASSYSGQALLYGYTF.

This clone was seen a single time. The V gene is TRBV6-8, the J gene TRBJ2-5, with D perhaps matching TRBD2 (6 bases). CDR1 and CDR2 (germline): MNHGY, SAAAGT. The length of the CDR3 is 16 residues. Trimming took 2 bases from V and 5 from J, leaving 18 bases between them. CDR3 in amino acids: CASSYPNREPEETQYF. The CDR3 nucleotides are TGTGCCAGCAGTTACCCCAACCGGGAGCCAGAGGAGACCCAGTACTTC.

A note on this clone: This same CDR3 is encoded by further DNA sequences in the sample. The rearrangement joins TRBV9 to TRBJ1-1; no definite D call. The CDR3 runs 13 residues. Germline-derived CDR1 and CDR2 are SGDLS and YYNGEE. Trimming shortened V by 2 bases and J by 1 base, and 6 bases separated the two germline ends. CDR3 bases: TGTGCCAGCAGCGTGTCGGGGAACACTGAAGCTTTCTTT. Encoded protein: CASSVSGNTEAFF.

The count of this clone is one. The CDR3 sequence: CASSQDRGNFYEQYF. The CDR3 coding sequence is TGTGCCAGCAGCCAGGACAGGGGAAATTTCTACGAGCAGTACTTC. V and J are TRBV2 and TRBJ2-7; 9 bases agree with TRBD1. After removal of 6 bases from V and 3 bases from J, the junction contained 9 bases not matched to a gene. From germline, CDR1 is SNHLY and CDR2 FYNNEI. This CDR3 has 15 residues.

As for this clone: One end of the junction varies from germline; a read error may be responsible. In nucleotides, the CDR3 is TGCGCCAGCAGCTTGGTTCAGGGGGACAGGGGTGTACACTTC. Its translation: CASSLVQGDRGVHF. V usage is TRBV5-1 and J usage is TRBJ2-7; TRBD1 matches 10 bases. Germline V CDR1 and CDR2: SGHRS, YFSETQ. The CDR3 has 14 amino acids.

The chain uses TRBV19 and TRBJ2-2, with D maybe TRBD1 (6 bases). Trimming took 5 bases from V and 6 from J, leaving 13 bases between them. Germline V gene sequence: CDR1 LNHDA, CDR2 SQIVND (reference sequence). The CDR3 sequence is 14 residues long. The CDR3 reads CASSARTDAGELFF. CDR3 DNA: TGTGCCAGTAGTGCCCGGACAGACGCCGGGGAGCTGTTTTTT.

The chain joins TRBV5-5 to TRBJ1-1; D uncertain. V dropped 2 bases and J dropped 1 base, with 9 bases sitting between them. This CDR3 spans 14 amino acids. Germline-derived CDR1 and CDR2 are SGHKS and YYEKEE (reference sequence). For the CDR3, the DNA is TGTGCCAGCAGCTTCGCCAGGTCGAACACTGAAGCTTTCTTT. This codes for CASSFARSNTEAFF.